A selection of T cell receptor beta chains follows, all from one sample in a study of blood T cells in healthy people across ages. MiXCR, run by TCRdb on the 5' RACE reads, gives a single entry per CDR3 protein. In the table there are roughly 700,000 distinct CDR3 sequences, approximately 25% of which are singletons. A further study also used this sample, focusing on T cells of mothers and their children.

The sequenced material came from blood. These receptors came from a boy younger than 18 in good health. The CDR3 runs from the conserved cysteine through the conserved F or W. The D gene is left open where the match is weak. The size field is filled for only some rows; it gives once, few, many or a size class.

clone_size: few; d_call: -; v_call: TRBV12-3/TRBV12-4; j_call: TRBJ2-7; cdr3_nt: TGTGCCAGCAGTTTGAGGGGGGGCCAGTACGAGCAGTACTTC; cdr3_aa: CASSLRGGQYEQYF
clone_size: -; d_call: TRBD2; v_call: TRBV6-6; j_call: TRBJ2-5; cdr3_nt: TGTGCCAGTGGGAGCGGGGGGACCCAAGAGACCCAGTACTTC; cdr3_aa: CASGSGGTQETQYF
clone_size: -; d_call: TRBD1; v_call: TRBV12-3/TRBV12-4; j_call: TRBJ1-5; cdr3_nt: TGTGCCAGCAGTTTATCCGGGACAGGGGGCGTTCAGCCCCAGCATTTT; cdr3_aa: CASSLSGTGGVQPQHF
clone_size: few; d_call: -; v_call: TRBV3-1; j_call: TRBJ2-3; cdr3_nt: TGTGCCAGCAGCCTTTATTCTAGCACAGATACGCAGTATTTT; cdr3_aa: CASSLYSSTDTQYF
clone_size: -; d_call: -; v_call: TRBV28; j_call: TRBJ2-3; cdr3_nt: TGTGCCAGCAGTTTATGGTCAGGGGCAGATACGCAGTATTTT; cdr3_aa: CASSLWSGADTQYF
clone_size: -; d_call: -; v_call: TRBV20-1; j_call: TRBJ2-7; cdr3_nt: TGCAGTGCTAGGAGGTCTTACGAGCAGTACTTC; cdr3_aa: CSARRSYEQYF
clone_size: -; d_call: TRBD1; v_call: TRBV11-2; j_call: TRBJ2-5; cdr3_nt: TGTGCCAGCAGCTTAGATTGGGGCAGGGGGCAGGAGATCCAGTACTTC; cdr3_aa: CASSLDWGRGQEIQYF
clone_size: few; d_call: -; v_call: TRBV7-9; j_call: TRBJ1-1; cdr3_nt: TGTGCCAGCAGCTTACAAGGGGTCACTGAAGCTTTCTTT; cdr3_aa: CASSLQGVTEAFF
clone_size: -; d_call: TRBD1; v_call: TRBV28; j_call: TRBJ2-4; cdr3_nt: TGTGCCAGCACGTCAGGGGGAAACATTCAGTACTTC; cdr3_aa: CASTSGGNIQYF
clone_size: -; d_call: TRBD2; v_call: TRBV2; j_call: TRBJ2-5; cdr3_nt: TGTGCCAGCAGTGGACTAGCGGGAGAGGGGGAGACCCAGTACTTC; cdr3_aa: CASSGLAGEGETQYF
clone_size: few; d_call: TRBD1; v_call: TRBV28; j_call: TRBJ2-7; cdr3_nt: TGTGCCAGCAGTCCTCCGGACAGGGGGTACGAGCAGTACTTC; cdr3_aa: CASSPPDRGYEQYF
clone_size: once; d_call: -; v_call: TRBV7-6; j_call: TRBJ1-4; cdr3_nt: TGTGCCAGCAGCTTATTGCCCTATAATGAAAAACTGTTTTTT; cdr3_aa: CASSLLPYNEKLFF
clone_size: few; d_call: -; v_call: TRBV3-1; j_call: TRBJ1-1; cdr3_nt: TGTGCCAGCAGCCAACCTTATAACACTGAAGCTTTCTTT; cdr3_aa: CASSQPYNTEAFF
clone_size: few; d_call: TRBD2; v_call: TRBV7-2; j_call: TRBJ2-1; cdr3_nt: TGTGCCAGCAGCTTAGCGATAGCGGGTAGCTCCTACAATGAGCAGTTCTTC; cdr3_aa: CASSLAIAGSSYNEQFF
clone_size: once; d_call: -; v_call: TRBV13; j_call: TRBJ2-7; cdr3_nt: TGTGCCAGCAGCAGATCGGGTTCCTCCTCCTCTCTCGAGCAGTACTTC; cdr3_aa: CASSRSGSSSSLEQYF
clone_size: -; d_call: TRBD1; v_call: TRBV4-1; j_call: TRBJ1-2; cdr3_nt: TGTGCCAGCAGCCAAGTCTACCGGGACAGGGCTAACTATGGCTACACCTTC; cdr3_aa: CASSQVYRDRANYGYTF
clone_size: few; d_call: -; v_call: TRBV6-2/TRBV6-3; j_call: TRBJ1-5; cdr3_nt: TGTGCCAGCAGTTACCAACGACAGGGCAATCAGCCCCAGCATTTT; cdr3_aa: CASSYQRQGNQPQHF
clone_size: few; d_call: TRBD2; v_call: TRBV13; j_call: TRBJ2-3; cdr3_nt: TGTGCCAGCAGCCTAGGGACTAGCGGATATACGCAGTATTTT; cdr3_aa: CASSLGTSGYTQYF
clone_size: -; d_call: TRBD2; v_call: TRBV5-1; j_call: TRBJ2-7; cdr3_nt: TGCGCCAGCAGCCTGGGACTAGCGGGAGTATTCCCCGAGCAGTACTTC; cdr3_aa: CASSLGLAGVFPEQYF
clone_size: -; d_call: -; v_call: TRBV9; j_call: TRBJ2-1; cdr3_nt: TGTGCCAGCAGCGTAGGGGATTCCTGCAATGAGCAGTTCTTC; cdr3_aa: CASSVGDSCNEQFF
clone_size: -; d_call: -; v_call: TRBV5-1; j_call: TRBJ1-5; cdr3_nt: TGTGCCAGCAGCTTGTGGGGGGATGGCAATCAGCCCCAGCATTTT; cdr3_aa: CASSLWGDGNQPQHF
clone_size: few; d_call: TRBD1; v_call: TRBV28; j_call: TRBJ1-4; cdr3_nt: TGTGCCAGCAGTTCTGTCAGGGGGGAGGAAAAACTGTTTTTT; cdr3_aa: CASSSVRGEEKLFF
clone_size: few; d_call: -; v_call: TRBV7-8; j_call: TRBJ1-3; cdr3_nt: TGTGCCAGCAGCTTAGAGGGACGGCCCTTCTCTGGAAACACCATATATTTT; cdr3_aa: CASSLEGRPFSGNTIYF
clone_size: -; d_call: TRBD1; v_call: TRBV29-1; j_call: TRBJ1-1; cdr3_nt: TGCAGCGGGGGACAGGTCCTAGCTGAAGCTTTCTTT; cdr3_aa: CSGGQVLAEAFF
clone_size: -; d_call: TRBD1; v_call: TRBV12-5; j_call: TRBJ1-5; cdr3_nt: TGTGCTAGTGGTTGGACCGTACAGGGGACCGAGGGTAGCAATCGGCCCCAGCATTTT; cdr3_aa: CASGWTVQGTEGSNRPQHF
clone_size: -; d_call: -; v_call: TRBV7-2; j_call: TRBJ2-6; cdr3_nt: TGTGCCAGCAGCTTTTTTGTTATGGCTGGGGCCAACGTCCTGACTTTC; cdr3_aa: CASSFFVMAGANVLTF
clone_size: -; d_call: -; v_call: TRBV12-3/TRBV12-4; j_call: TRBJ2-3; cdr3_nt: TGTGCCAGCAGTTTTCTGACATCAGATACGCAGTATTTT; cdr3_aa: CASSFLTSDTQYF
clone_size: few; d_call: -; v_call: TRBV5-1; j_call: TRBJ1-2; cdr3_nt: TGCGCCAGCCGCTACAGGACCCAAGCTAACTATGGCTACACCTTC; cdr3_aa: CASRYRTQANYGYTF
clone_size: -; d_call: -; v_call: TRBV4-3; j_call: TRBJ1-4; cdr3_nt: TGCGCCAGCAGCCGGAGGGTGGCGGGTAATGAAAAACTGCTTTTT; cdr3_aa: CASSRRVAGNEKLLF
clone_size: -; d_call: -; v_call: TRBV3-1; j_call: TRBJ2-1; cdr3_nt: TGTGCCAGCAGCCCCGGAGAGGGTTTCAATGAGCAGTTCTTC; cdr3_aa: CASSPGEGFNEQFF
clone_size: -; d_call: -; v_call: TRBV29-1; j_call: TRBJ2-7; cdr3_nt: TGCAGCGTTGAAGCCCTTGGGGGGAACGAGCAGTACTTC; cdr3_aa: CSVEALGGNEQYF
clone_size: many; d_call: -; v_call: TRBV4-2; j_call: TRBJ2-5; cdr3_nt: TGTGCCAGCAGCCAAGATAAGCTAGCAGGGGACCAAGAGACCCAGTACTTC; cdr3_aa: CASSQDKLAGDQETQYF
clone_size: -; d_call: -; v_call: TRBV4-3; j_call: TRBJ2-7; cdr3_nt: TGCGCCAGCAGCCAAGATGGCAGGGGATCCTCCTACGAGCAGTACTTC; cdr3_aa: CASSQDGRGSSYEQYF
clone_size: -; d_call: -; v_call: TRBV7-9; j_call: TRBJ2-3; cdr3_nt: TGTGCCAGCAGCTTAGAACCTACAGATACGCAGTATTTT; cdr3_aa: CASSLEPTDTQYF
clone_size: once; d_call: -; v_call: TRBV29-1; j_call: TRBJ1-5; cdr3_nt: TGCAGCGTTGAGACAGGCGGCAATCAGCCCCAGCATTTT; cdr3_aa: CSVETGGNQPQHF
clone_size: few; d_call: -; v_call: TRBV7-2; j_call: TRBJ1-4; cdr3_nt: TGTGCCAGCAGCTTAGTTGGGGGGCGGAATGAAAAACTGTTTTTT; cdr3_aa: CASSLVGGRNEKLFF
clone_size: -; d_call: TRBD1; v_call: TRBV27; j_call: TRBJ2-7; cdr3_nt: TGTGCCAGCACTTCTTTACCAGGGGGCGCTGGGCAGTACTTC; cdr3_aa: CASTSLPGGAGQYF
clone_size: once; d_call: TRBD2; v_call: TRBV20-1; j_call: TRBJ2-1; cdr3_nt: TGCAGTGCCATGACTAGCGGGGTATCCTACAATGAGCAGTTCTTC; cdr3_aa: CSAMTSGVSYNEQFF
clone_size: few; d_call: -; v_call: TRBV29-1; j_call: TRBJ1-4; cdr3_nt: TGCAGCGTAAAGGGTGGAGATAATGAAAAACTGTTTTTT; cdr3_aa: CSVKGGDNEKLFF
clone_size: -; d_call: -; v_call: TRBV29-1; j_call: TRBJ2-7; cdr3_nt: TGCAGCGTTGCGGAGGGGAACTACGAGCAGTACTTC; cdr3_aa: CSVAEGNYEQYF
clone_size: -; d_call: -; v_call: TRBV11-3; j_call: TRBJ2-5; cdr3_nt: TGTGCCAGCAGCTTGGGCAGGGGTTCGGAGACCCAGTACTTC; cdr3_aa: CASSLGRGSETQYF
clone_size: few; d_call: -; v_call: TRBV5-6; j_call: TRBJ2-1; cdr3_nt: TGTGCCAGCAGCCTAATGACAGATGCTCTAGATGATGAGCAGCTCTTC; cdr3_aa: CASSLMTDALDDEQLF
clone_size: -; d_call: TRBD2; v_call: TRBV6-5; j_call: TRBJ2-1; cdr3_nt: TGTGCCAGCAGTTACAATAGCGGGGACTGCAATGAGCAGTTCTTC; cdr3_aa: CASSYNSGDCNEQFF
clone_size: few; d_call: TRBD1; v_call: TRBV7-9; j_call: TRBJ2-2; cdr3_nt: TGTGCCAGCAGCTATCTGACAGGGGGCGAGACCGGGGAGCTGTTTTTT; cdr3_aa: CASSYLTGGETGELFF
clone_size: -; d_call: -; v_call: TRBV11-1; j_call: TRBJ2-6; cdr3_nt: TGTGCCAGCAGCTGGACGATGACTGGGGCCAACGTCCTGACTTTC; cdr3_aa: CASSWTMTGANVLTF
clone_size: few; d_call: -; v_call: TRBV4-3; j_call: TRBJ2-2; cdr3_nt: TGCGCCAGCAGCCAAGTGGCTCTCGCGAACACCGGGGAGCTGTTTTTT; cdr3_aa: CASSQVALANTGELFF
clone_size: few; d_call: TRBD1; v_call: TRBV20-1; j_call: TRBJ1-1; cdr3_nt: TGCAGTGCTCCCGGGACAGGGGGTTGGTATACTGAAGCTTTCTTT; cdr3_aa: CSAPGTGGWYTEAFF
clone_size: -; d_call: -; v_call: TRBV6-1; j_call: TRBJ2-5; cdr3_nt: TGTGCCAGCAGTGAAGAAATGGGCGGAGGGGTTCAAGAGACCCAGTACTTC; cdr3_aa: CASSEEMGGGVQETQYF
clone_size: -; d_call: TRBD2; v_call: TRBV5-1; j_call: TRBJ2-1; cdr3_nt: TGCGCCAGCAGCTTGGGGTGGGTAGCGGGAAACATCAATGAGCAGTTCTTC; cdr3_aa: CASSLGWVAGNINEQFF
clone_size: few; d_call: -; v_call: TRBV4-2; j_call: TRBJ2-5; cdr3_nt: TGTGCCAGCAGCCAAAGCCCGGGACCGCCCCAAGAGACCCAGTACTTC; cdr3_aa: CASSQSPGPPQETQYF